The rows below give T cell receptor beta chains drawn from one sample of a study of blood T cell repertoires in COVID-19. TCRdb keeps only in-frame clones here, not all; method: immunoSEQ multiplex PCR. This table holds under 150,000 clones, approximately 84% found once. Material: peripheral blood. Receptor source: a man in his 70s with active or convalescent COVID-19. Both conserved end residues are part of each CDR3. The D gene is left open where the match is weak. Size values are once, few and many counts, or a class for expanded clones, and some rows have none.

v_call	d_call	clone_size	j_call	cdr3_aa	cdr3_nt
TRBV24-1	TRBD1	-	TRBJ1-5	CATSDTGGAGSQPQHF	TGTGCCACCAGTGATACAGGGGGCGCAGGAAGTCAGCCCCAGCATTTT
TRBV5-5	TRBD1	many	TRBJ1-2	CASSKDRANYGYTF	TGTGCCAGCAGTAAGGACAGGGCTAACTATGGCTACACCTTC
TRBV27	TRBD1	-	TRBJ2-6	CASSFGQGASGANVLTF	TGTGCCAGCAGTTTCGGACAGGGGGCTTCTGGGGCCAACGTCCTGACTTTC
TRBV13	-	-	TRBJ2-7	CASSSRAQGAGEQYF	TGTGCCAGCAGCTCCCGCGCACAGGGTGCTGGCGAGCAGTACTTC
TRBV5-1	-	-	TRBJ1-2	CASSLSYGYTF	TGCGCCAGCAGCCTAAGCTATGGCTACACCTTC
TRBV2	TRBD2	-	TRBJ2-1	CASRTSGSPYNEQFF	TGTGCCAGCCGGACTAGCGGGAGTCCCTACAATGAGCAGTTCTTC
TRBV6-2/TRBV6-3	-	-	TRBJ1-1	CASGLGQGTEAFF	TGTGCCAGCGGTTTAGGGCAGGGGACTGAAGCTTTCTTT
TRBV7-2	TRBD2	-	TRBJ2-1	CASSFRAARGGKNEQFF	TGTGCCAGCAGCTTTAGGGCGGCGCGGGGGGGCAAAAATGAGCAGTTCTTC
TRBV5-1	-	few	TRBJ1-1	CASSGGTGVSTEAFF	TGCGCCAGCAGCGGTGGTACCGGAGTAAGCACTGAAGCTTTCTTT
TRBV2	-	-	TRBJ2-7	CASTREQGFYEQYF	TGTGCCAGCACAAGGGAACAGGGATTCTACGAGCAGTACTTC
TRBV27	TRBD1	-	TRBJ2-3	CASRDRGSDTQYF	TGTGCCAGCCGGGACAGGGGTTCAGATACGCAGTATTTT
TRBV6-5	TRBD1	-	TRBJ2-1	CASRGTGAWDEQFF	TGTGCCAGCAGGGGGACAGGGGCGTGGGATGAGCAGTTCTTC
TRBV5-4	TRBD1	-	TRBJ1-1	CASSRPGTETNTEAFF	TGTGCCAGCAGCCGTCCCGGGACAGAAACGAACACTGAAGCTTTCTTT
TRBV6-5	-	-	TRBJ1-1	CASTPRGGGAEAFF	TGTGCCAGCACCCCAAGGGGGGGAGGTGCTGAAGCTTTCTTT
TRBV4-2	TRBD2	many	TRBJ2-2	CASSQVPSGGGAGELFF	TGTGCCAGCAGCCAAGTGCCTAGCGGGGGTGGTGCCGGGGAGCTGTTTTTT
TRBV7-2	TRBD2	-	TRBJ2-1	CASSLSGGSYNEQFF	TGTGCCAGCAGCTTATCCGGGGGGTCCTACAATGAGCAGTTCTTC
TRBV15	-	few	TRBJ2-7	CATSRDGPRQVLWEQYF	TGTGCCACCAGCAGAGATGGACCGAGACAGGTACTCTGGGAGCAGTACTTC
TRBV10-3	-	-	TRBJ2-2	CAISGGGTGELFF	TGTGCCATCAGTGGAGGTGGCACCGGGGAGCTGTTTTTT
TRBV18	-	once	TRBJ1-4	CASSPVRDNEKLFF	TGTGCCAGCTCACCAGTCAGGGATAATGAAAAACTGTTTTTT
TRBV9	TRBD2	few	TRBJ2-1	CASSAKTSGNNEQFF	TGTGCCAGCAGCGCGAAGACTAGCGGAAACAATGAGCAGTTCTTC
TRBV5-1	TRBD2	-	TRBJ2-1	CASSLPRGGKGNEQFF	TGCGCCAGCAGCTTGCCGCGGGGGGGAAAAGGGAATGAGCAGTTCTTC
TRBV6-5	TRBD1	-	TRBJ1-2	CASSYFQGTGSGYTF	TGTGCCAGCAGTTACTTTCAGGGGACAGGAAGTGGCTACACCTTC
TRBV29-1	TRBD1	-	TRBJ1-2	CSAGTGANYGYTF	TGCAGCGCTGGGACAGGGGCTAACTATGGCTACACCTTC
TRBV6-5	-	-	TRBJ1-1	CASTSSGDREAFF	TGTGCCAGCACCAGCTCGGGTGACAGGGAAGCTTTCTTT
TRBV12-5	-	-	TRBJ2-3	CASGTLGDTQYF	TGTGCTAGTGGTACCCTCGGGGATACGCAGTATTTT
TRBV10-3	-	-	TRBJ1-4	CAISESGGSTNEKLFF	TGTGCCATCAGTGAGTCGGGGGGATCAACTAATGAAAAACTGTTTTTT
TRBV2	TRBD1	-	TRBJ1-1	CASCPQGAGTEAFF	TGTGCCAGCTGCCCTCAGGGGGCTGGGACTGAAGCTTTCTTT
TRBV11-2	-	-	TRBJ1-6	CASSLHLGSPLHF	TGTGCCAGCAGCTTACACCTAGGATCACCCCTCCACTTT
TRBV6-2/TRBV6-3	-	-	TRBJ1-1	CASSYGVLTEAFF	TGTGCCAGCAGTTACGGAGTCTTGACTGAAGCTTTCTTT
TRBV27	TRBD1	few	TRBJ1-2	CASSYSQGGGGYTF	TGTGCCAGCAGTTACTCACAGGGGGGAGGGGGCTACACCTTC
TRBV7-8	TRBD2	-	TRBJ2-3	CASSPRGLAGALEDTQYF	TGTGCCAGCAGCCCGCGCGGACTAGCGGGGGCCCTCGAAGATACGCAGTATTTT
TRBV6-5	-	-	TRBJ2-7	CASSATRSEQYF	TGTGCCAGCAGCGCGACTAGGAGTGAGCAGTACTTC
TRBV7-8	-	-	TRBJ2-1	CASSLSRESEQFF	TGTGCCAGCAGCTTATCTCGGGAGTCTGAGCAGTTCTTC
TRBV27	TRBD2	-	TRBJ2-5	CASRPGLKGETQYF	TGTGCCAGCAGACCGGGACTAAAGGGGGAGACCCAGTACTTC
TRBV6-2/TRBV6-3	-	few	TRBJ1-5	CASSYSSWQTNSNQPQHF	TGTGCCAGCAGTTACTCGTCTTGGCAGACAAATAGCAATCAGCCCCAGCATTTT
TRBV19	-	-	TRBJ2-2	CASSPPSTGVAGELFF	TGTGCCAGTAGTCCCCCCTCAACGGGAGTGGCCGGGGAGCTGTTTTTT
TRBV29-1	TRBD1	-	TRBJ2-3	CSVGGTVSTDTQYF	TGCAGCGTTGGAGGGACAGTCAGCACAGATACGCAGTATTTT
TRBV3-1/TRBV3-2	TRBD2	-	TRBJ2-5	CASRRTSGRLYQETQYF	TGTGCCAGCAGGAGGACTAGCGGGAGGCTGTACCAAGAGACCCAGTACTTC
TRBV3-1/TRBV3-2	TRBD2	-	TRBJ2-7	CASSQGVAGEQYF	TGTGCCAGCAGCCAAGGGGTAGCGGGGGAGCAGTACTTC
TRBV2	TRBD1	few	TRBJ1-2	CASRYRGTGSYGYTF	TGTGCCAGCAGGTACAGGGGGACGGGCTCCTATGGCTACACCTTC
TRBV20-1	TRBD1	once	TRBJ1-1	CSASGYGTGGFFNTEAFF	TGCAGTGCTAGTGGTTACGGGACAGGGGGTTTCTTTAACACTGAAGCTTTCTTT
TRBV30	TRBD1	once	TRBJ2-7	CAWTTGTLYEQYF	TGTGCCTGGACGACAGGGACCCTCTACGAGCAGTACTTC
TRBV11-2	TRBD1	-	TRBJ2-1	CASSLEPGQGAKQFF	TGTGCCAGCAGCTTAGAGCCGGGACAGGGGGCGAAGCAGTTCTTC
TRBV2	-	-	TRBJ1-1	CASLGGLNTEAFF	TGTGCTAGTCTCGGGGGTTTGAACACTGAAGCTTTCTTT
TRBV6-5	-	-	TRBJ2-7	CASSAGHSYEQYF	TGTGCCAGCAGCGCAGGACACTCCTACGAGCAGTACTTC
TRBV4-3	TRBD1	-	TRBJ2-2	CASSQEKGAYTGELFF	TGCGCCAGCAGCCAAGAGAAGGGGGCCTACACCGGGGAGCTGTTTTTT
TRBV5-4	TRBD1	-	TRBJ2-7	CASSARDRGYEQYF	TGTGCCAGCAGCGCCCGGGACAGGGGCTACGAGCAGTACTTC
TRBV7-2	TRBD2	-	TRBJ2-7	CASSPDGGYEQYF	TGTGCCAGCAGCCCGGACGGGGGGTACGAGCAGTACTTC
TRBV5-1	-	-	TRBJ1-1	CASNEHPNTEAFF	TGCGCCAGCAACGAACATCCGAACACTGAAGCTTTCTTT
TRBV28	TRBD1	-	TRBJ1-4	CASGGGTGEGEKLFF	TGTGCCAGTGGTGGCGGGACAGGGGAAGGCGAAAAACTGTTTTTT
TRBV6-5	-	-	TRBJ1-1	CASSYGRTGNTEAFF	TGTGCCAGCAGTTACGGAAGAACAGGGAACACTGAAGCTTTCTTT
TRBV4-2	TRBD2	-	TRBJ2-2	CASSQAGGVTGELFF	TGTGCCAGCAGCCAAGCGGGGGGGGTCACCGGGGAGCTGTTTTTT